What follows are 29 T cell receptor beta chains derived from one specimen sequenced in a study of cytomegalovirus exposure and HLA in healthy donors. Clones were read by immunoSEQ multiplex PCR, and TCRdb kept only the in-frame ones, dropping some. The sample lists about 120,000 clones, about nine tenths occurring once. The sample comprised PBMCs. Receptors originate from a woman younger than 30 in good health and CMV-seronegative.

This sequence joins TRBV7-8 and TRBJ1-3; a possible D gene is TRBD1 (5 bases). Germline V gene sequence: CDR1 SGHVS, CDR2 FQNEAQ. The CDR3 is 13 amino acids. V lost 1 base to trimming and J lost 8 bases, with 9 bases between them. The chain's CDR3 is CASSLVGGDTIYF. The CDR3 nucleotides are TGTGCCAGCAGCTTAGTCGGGGGAGACACCATATATTTT. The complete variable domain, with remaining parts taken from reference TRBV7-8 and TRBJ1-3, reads GAGVSQSPRYKVAKRGQDVALRCDPISGHVSLFWYQQALGQGPEFLTYFQNEAQLDKSGLPSDRFFAERPEGSVSTLKIQRTQQEDSAVYLCASSLVGGDTIYFGEGSWLTVV.

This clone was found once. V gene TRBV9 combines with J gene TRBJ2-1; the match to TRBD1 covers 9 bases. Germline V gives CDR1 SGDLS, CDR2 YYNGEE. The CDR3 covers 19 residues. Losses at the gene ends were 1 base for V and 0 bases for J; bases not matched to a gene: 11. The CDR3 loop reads CASSVPRDREVSSYNEQFF. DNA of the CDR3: TGTGCCAGCAGCGTACCCCGGGACAGGGAGGTCAGCTCCTACAATGAGCAGTTCTTC.

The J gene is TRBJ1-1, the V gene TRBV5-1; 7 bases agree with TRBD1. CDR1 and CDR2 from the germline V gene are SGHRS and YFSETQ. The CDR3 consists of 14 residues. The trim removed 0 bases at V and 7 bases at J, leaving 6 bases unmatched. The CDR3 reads CASSLGIGTDEAFF. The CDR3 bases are TGCGCCAGCAGCTTGGGGATTGGGACAGATGAAGCTTTCTTT.

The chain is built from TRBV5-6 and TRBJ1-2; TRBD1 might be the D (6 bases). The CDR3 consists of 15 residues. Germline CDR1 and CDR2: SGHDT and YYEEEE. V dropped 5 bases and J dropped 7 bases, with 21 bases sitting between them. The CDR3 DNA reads TGTGCCAGCAGGCGCCTTCAACAGGGAATTAGTGGCTACACCTTC. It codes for CASRRLQQGISGYTF.

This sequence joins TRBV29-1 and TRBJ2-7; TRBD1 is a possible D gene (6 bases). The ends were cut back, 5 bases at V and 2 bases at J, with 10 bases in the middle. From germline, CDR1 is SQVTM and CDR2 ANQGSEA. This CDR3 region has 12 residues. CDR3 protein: CSVSGQTYEQYF. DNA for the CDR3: TGCAGCGTTTCAGGACAGACCTACGAGCAGTACTTC.

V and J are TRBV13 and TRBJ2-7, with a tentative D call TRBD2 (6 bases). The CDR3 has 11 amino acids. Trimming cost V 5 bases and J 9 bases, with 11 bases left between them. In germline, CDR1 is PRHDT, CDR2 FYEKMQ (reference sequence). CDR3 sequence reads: CASSTPEGQYF. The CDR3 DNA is TGTGCCAGCAGCACCCCGGAGGGGCAGTACTTC. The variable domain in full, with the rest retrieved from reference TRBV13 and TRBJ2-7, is AAGVIQSPRHLIKEKRETATLKCYPIPRHDTVYWYQQGPGQDPQFLISFYEKMQSDKGSIPDRFSAQQFSDYHSELNMSSLELGDSALYFCASSTPEGQYFGPGTRLTVT.

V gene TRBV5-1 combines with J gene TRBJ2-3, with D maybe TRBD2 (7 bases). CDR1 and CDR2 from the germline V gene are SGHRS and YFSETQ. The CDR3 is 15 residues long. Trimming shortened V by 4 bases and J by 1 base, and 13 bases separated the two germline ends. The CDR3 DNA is TGCGCCAGCAGCATGGGGGGGCCACGCACAGATACGCAGTATTTT. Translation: CASSMGGPRTDTQYF.

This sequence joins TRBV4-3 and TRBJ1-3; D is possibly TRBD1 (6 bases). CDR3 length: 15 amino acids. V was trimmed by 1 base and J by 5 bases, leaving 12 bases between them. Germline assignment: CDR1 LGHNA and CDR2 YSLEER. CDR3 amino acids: CASSQVYRDRNTIYF. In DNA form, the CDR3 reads TGCGCCAGCAGCCAAGTGTACAGGGACAGAAACACCATATATTTT.

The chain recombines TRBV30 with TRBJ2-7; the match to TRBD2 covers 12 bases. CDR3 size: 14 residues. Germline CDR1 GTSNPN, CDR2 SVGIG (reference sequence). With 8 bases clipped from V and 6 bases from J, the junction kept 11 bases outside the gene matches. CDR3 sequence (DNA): TGTGCCCAGACTAGCGGGGGACTTATTGGCGAGCAGTACTTC. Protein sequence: CAQTSGGLIGEQYF.

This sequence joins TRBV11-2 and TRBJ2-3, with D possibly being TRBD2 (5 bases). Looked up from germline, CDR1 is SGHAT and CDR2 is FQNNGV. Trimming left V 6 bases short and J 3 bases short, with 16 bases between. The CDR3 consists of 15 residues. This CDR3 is CASRRPGSVTDTQYF. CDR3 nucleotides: TGTGCCAGCAGACGCCCGGGAAGTGTTACAGATACGCAGTATTTT.

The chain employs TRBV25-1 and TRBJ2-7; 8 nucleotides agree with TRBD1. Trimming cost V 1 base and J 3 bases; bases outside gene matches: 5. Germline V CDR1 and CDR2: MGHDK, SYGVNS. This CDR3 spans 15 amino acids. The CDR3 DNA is TGTGCCAGCAGTGAATTCGGACAGGGAGACTACGAGCAGTACTTC. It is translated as CASSEFGQGDYEQYF.

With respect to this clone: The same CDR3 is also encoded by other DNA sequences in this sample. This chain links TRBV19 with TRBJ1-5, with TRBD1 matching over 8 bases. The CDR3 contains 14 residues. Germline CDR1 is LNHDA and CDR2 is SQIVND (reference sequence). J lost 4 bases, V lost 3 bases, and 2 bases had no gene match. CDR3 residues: CASSIGQGNQPQHF. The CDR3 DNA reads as TGTGCCAGTAGTATCGGACAGGGTAATCAGCCCCAGCATTTT.

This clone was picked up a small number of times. The CDR3 DNA follows: TGTGCCAGCAGCGTATCAGGCGGGCGGCTATCCTACAATGAGCAGTTCTTC. This encodes CASSVSGGRLSYNEQFF. V and J are TRBV9 and TRBJ2-1; D perhaps matches TRBD2 (5 bases). CDR1 and CDR2 (germline): SGDLS, YYNGEE. Trimming pared 1 base from V and 1 base from J, leaving 15 bases between. The CDR3 has 17 residues.

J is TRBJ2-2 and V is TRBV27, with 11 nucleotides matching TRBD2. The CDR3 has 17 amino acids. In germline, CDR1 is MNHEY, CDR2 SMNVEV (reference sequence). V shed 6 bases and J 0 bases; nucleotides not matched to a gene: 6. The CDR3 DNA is TGTGCCAGCAGCCACAATAGCGGGAGGGCGAACACCGGGGAGCTGTTTTTT. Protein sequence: CASSHNSGRANTGELFF.

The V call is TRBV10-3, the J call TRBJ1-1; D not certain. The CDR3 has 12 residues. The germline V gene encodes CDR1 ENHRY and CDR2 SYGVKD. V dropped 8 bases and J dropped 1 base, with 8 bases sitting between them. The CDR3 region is CAIGPGNTEAFF. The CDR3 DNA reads TGTGCCATCGGTCCCGGGAACACTGAAGCTTTCTTT.

CDR3 sequence reads: CSVEVRDRGLGDTQYF. CDR3 nucleotide sequence: TGCAGCGTTGAAGTAAGGGACAGGGGGCTGGGAGATACGCAGTATTTT. V usage is TRBV29-1 and J usage is TRBJ2-3; 12 bases align to TRBD1. After removal of 1 base from V and 5 bases from J, the junction contained 7 bases not matched to a gene. CDR1 is SQVTM, CDR2 ANQGSEA, per germline. The CDR3 consists of 16 residues.

This CDR3 reads CASSPGGTEDYGYTF. CDR3 nucleotides: TGTGCCAGCAGCCCAGGGGGGACTGAGGACTATGGCTACACCTTC. The V gene is TRBV6-5, the J gene TRBJ1-2; 7 bases match TRBD1. The CDR3 is 15 residues long. Germline CDR1 is MNHEY and CDR2 is SVGAGI. Trimming removed 6 bases from V and 3 bases from J; junction bases left unmatched: 10.

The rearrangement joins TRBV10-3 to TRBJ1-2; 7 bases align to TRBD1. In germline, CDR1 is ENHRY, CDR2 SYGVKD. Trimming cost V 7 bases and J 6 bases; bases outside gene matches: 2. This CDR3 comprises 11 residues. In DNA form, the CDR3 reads TGTGCCATCAACAGGGGTGATGGCTACACCTTC. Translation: CAINRGDGYTF.

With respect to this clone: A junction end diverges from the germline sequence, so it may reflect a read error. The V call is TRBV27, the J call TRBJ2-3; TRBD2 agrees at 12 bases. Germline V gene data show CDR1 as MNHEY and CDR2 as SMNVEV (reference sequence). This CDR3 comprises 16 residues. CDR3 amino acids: CATSTSGGILSDTQYF. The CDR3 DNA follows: TGTGCCACCAGTACTAGCGGGGGGATCTTGTCGGATACGCAGTATTTT.

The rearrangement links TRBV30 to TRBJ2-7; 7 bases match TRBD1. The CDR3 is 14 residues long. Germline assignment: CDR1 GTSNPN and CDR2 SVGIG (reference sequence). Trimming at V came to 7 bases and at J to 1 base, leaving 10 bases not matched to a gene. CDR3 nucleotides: TGTGCCTTCGCTAAGGGGGCAGGGTCCTACGAGCAGTACTTC. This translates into CAFAKGAGSYEQYF.

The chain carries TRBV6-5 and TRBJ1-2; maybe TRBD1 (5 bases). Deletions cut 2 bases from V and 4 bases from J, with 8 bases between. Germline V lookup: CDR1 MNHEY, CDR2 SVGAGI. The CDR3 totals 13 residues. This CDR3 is CASSYDDSYGYTF. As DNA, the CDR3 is TGTGCCAGCAGTTACGATGACAGCTATGGCTACACCTTC.

This CDR3 is CASSPTRIAGAKFEQYF. The CDR3 nucleotides read TGCGCCAGCAGCCCAACGAGAATAGCGGGAGCAAAGTTCGAGCAGTACTTC. The chain is built from TRBV4-1 and TRBJ2-7; 9 nucleotides align to TRBD2. V dropped 4 bases and J dropped 6; count of bases not matched to a gene: 16. Germline V gene lookup returns CDR1 MGHRA and CDR2 YSYEKL. The CDR3 sequence is 17 residues long.

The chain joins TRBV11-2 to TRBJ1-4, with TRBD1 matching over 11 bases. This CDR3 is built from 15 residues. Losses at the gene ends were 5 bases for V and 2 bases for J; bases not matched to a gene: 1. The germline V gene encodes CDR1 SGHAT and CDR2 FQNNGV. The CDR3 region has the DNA TGTGCCAGCAGCAGGGACAGGGGGACTAATGAAAAACTGTTTTTT. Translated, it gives CASSRDRGTNEKLFF.

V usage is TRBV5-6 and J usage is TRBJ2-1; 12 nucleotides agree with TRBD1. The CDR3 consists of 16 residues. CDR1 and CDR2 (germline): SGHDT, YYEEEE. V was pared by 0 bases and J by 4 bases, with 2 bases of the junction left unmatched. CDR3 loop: CASSLEGQGAYNEQFF. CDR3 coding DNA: TGTGCCAGCAGCTTGGAGGGACAGGGGGCTTACAATGAGCAGTTCTTC.

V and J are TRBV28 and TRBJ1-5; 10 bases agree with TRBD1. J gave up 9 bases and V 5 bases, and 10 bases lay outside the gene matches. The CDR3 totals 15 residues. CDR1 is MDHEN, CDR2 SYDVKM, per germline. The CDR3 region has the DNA TGTGCCAGCAGTACGCAGACAGGGGGCCCGATGCCCCAGCATTTT. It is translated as CASSTQTGGPMPQHF.

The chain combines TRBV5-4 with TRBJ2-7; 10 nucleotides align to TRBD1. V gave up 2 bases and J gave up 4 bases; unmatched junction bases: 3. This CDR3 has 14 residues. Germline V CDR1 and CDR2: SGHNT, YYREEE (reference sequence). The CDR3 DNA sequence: TGTGCCAGCAGCTTTGGGGACAGGGGTTACGAGCAGTACTTC. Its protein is CASSFGDRGYEQYF. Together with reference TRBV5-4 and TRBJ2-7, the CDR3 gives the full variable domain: ETGVTQSPTHLIKTRGQQVTLRCSSQSGHNTVSWYQQALGQGPQFIFQYYREEENGRGNFPPRFSGLQFPNYSSELNVNALELDDSALYLCASSFGDRGYEQYFGPGTRLTVT.

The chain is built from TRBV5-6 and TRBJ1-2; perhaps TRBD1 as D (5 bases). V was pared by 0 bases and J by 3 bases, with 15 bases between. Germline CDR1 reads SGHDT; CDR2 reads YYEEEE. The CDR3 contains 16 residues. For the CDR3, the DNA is TGTGCCAGCAGCTTGGTCATTGGGGCGCTGGACTATGGCTACACCTTC. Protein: CASSLVIGALDYGYTF. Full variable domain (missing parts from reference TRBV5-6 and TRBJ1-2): DAGVTQSPTHLIKTRGQQVTLRCSPKSGHDTVSWYQQALGQGPQFIFQYYEEEERQRGNFPDRFSGHQFPNYSSELNVNALLLGDSALYLCASSLVIGALDYGYTFGSGTRLTVV.

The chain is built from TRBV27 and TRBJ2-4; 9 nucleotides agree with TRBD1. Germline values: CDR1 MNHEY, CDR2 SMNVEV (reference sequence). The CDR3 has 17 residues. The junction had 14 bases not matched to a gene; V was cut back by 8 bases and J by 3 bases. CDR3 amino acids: CASLGTGIIGGKNIQYF. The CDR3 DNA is TGTGCCAGCTTAGGGACAGGGATTATAGGGGGCAAAAACATTCAGTACTTC.

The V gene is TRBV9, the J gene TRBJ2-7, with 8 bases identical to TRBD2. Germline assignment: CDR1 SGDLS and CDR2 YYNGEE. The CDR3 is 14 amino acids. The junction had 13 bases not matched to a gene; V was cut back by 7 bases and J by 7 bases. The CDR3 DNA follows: TGTGCCAGCTCCACCCACGGGGGGGATGGTGAGCAGTACTTC. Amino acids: CASSTHGGDGEQYF.